The 32 T cell receptor beta chains presented below share a single source sample, sequenced in a study of OX40 agonist ivuxolimab in advanced cancers. The assay was immunoSEQ multiplex PCR, and TCRdb's table has in-frame clones only and misses some. The data contain 65,000 to 80,000 clones, around 86% of them singletons. The sequenced sample was CD4+ or CD8+ T cells sorted from blood, obtained in a trial of the OX40 agonist ivuxolimab. The receptors shown here come from an adult with an advanced solid tumor such as melanoma, head and neck, liver or kidney cancer.

This clone was seen a single time. CDR3 amino acids: CASSYRTSEQYF. CDR3 in DNA: TGTGCCAGCAGTTACAGGACAAGCGAGCAGTACTTC. This sequence joins TRBV6-5 and TRBJ2-7; tentatively, D is TRBD1 (5 bases). CDR1 and CDR2 from the germline V gene are MNHEY and SVGAGI. The CDR3 runs to 12 residues. With 2 bases removed from V and 6 bases from J, the gap between germline ends came to 8 bases.

This clone was observed a few times. The chain has TRBV28 and TRBJ2-7; 7 bases are shared with TRBD1. CDR1 MDHEN and CDR2 SYDVKM come from the germline V gene. Losses at the gene ends were 6 bases for V and 4 bases for J; bases not matched to a gene: 6. The CDR3 runs 13 residues. In DNA, the CDR3 is TGTGCCAGCAGGACAGGGCTTAAATACGAGCAGTACTTC. It translates to CASRTGLKYEQYF.

This clone appeared a single time. The J gene is TRBJ2-1, the V gene TRBV6-4; D unclear. Germline V gives CDR1 MRHNA, CDR2 SNTAGT. The CDR3 sequence is 18 residues long. The germline V and J ends were trimmed by 6 bases and 2 bases, with 23 bases remaining between them. The CDR3 protein is CASRRSPEAVSPYNEQFF. The CDR3 region has the DNA TGTGCCAGCAGACGGTCTCCAGAGGCGGTATCTCCCTACAATGAGCAGTTCTTC.

This chain links TRBV18 with TRBJ2-2, with D perhaps TRBD1 or TRBD2 (5 bases each). V dropped 4 bases and J dropped 0 bases, with 12 bases sitting between them. The germline V gene has CDR1 KGHSH and CDR2 LQKENI. The CDR3 runs to 16 residues. This CDR3 reads CASSQGTAANTGELFF. CDR3 bases: TGTGCCAGCTCACAAGGGACGGCCGCGAACACCGGGGAGCTGTTTTTT.

The chain is built from TRBV6-5 and TRBJ2-7; 7 bases align to TRBD2. This CDR3 has 13 amino acids. V shed 2 bases, J shed 3 bases, and the junction held 1 base outside the gene matches. CDR1 is MNHEY, CDR2 SVGAGI, per germline. In DNA form, the CDR3 reads TGTGCCAGCAGTTACACGGGGGGCTACGAGCAGTACTTC. Amino acids: CASSYTGGYEQYF.

The chain recombines TRBV7-9 with TRBJ1-2; D remains ambiguous. Germline V gene lookup returns CDR1 SEHNR and CDR2 FQNEAQ (reference sequence). This CDR3 comprises 13 residues. Trimming pared 2 bases from V and 6 bases from J, leaving 10 bases between. DNA for the CDR3: TGTGCCAGCAGCTTACTTCTGGAGGATGGCTACACCTTC. It encodes CASSLLLEDGYTF. Variable domain in full (rest from reference TRBV7-9 and TRBJ1-2): DTGVSQNPRHKITKRGQNVTFRCDPISEHNRLYWYRQTLGQGPEFLTYFQNEAQLEKSRLLSDRFSAERPKGSFSTLEIQRTEQGDSAMYLCASSLLLEDGYTFGSGTRLTVV.

The J gene is TRBJ1-2, the V gene TRBV5-1; D unresolved. The germline V and J ends were trimmed by 4 bases and 4 bases, with 20 bases remaining between them. Germline assignment: CDR1 SGHRS and CDR2 YFSETQ. CDR3 length equals 16 residues. The CDR3 sequence is CASSPGGRGGFYGYTF. The DNA of the CDR3 is TGCGCCAGCAGCCCTGGAGGTCGGGGTGGTTTCTATGGCTACACCTTC.

The chain joins TRBV5-6 to TRBJ1-2; D not resolved. Trimming cost V 0 bases and J 4 bases, with 13 bases left between them. The CDR3 consists of 15 residues. Looked up from germline, CDR1 is SGHDT and CDR2 is YYEEEE. The chain's CDR3 is CASSLAEGRLYGYTF. CDR3 nucleotide sequence: TGTGCCAGCAGCTTGGCGGAGGGCAGGCTCTATGGCTACACCTTC.

This chain links TRBV12-5 with TRBJ1-5, with 7 bases identical to TRBD1. The CDR3 totals 14 residues. Trimming removed 5 bases from V and 4 bases from J; junction bases left unmatched: 5. Germline assignment: CDR1 LGHNT and CDR2 FRNRAP. The CDR3 here is CASGPGQVNQPQHF. CDR3 in DNA: TGTGCTAGTGGTCCCGGACAGGTTAATCAGCCCCAGCATTTT.

The rearrangement joins TRBV7-2 to TRBJ1-3, with a possible D match to TRBD1 (6 bases). Germline CDR1 and CDR2: SGHTA and FQGNSA. Trimming took 2 bases from V and 0 from J, leaving 8 bases between them. CDR3 length: 15 amino acids. DNA of the CDR3: TGTGCCAGCAGCTTATGGGACAACTCTGGAAACACCATATATTTT. Translation gives CASSLWDNSGNTIYF. The full variable domain, in which reference TRBV7-2 and TRBJ1-3 provide the parts outside the CDR3, is GAGVSQSPSNKVTEKGKDVELRCDPISGHTALYWYRQSLGQGLEFLIYFQGNSAPDKSGLPSDRFSAERTGGSVSTLTIQRTQQEDSAVYLCASSLWDNSGNTIYFGEGSWLTVV.

This clone was detected a few times. The chain recombines TRBV4-1 with TRBJ2-5; D might be TRBD2 (6 bases). The length of the CDR3 is 14 residues. Germline values: CDR1 MGHRA, CDR2 YSYEKL. Trimming removed 7 bases at V and 1 base at J, with 13 bases between. In DNA, the CDR3 is TGCGCCAGCACCCCAGCGGGCAGCCAAGAGACCCAGTACTTC. Encoded protein: CASTPAGSQETQYF.

The J gene is TRBJ1-4, the V gene TRBV5-1; no reliable D call. Germline values: CDR1 SGHRS, CDR2 YFSETQ. V was clipped by 1 base and J by 3 bases, with 10 bases between them. The CDR3 runs 15 residues. The CDR3 nucleotides are TGCGCCAGCAGCTTGAATCTGGCAGCTAATGAAAAACTGTTTTTT. Its translation: CASSLNLAANEKLFF.

This clone was detected only once. This chain connects TRBV5-1 to TRBJ2-3, with 10 bases lining up with TRBD2. The CDR3 totals 16 residues. Trimming cost V 4 bases and J 2 bases; bases outside gene matches: 7. The germline gives CDR1 SGHRS, CDR2 YFSETQ. This CDR3 reads CASSLGTSAPTDTQYF. The CDR3 DNA reads TGCGCCAGCAGCCTCGGGACTAGCGCCCCCACAGATACGCAGTATTTT.

The CDR3 nucleotides are TGTGCCAGTAGTAGGGGGACTAGCGTTTACAATGAGCAGTTCTTC. Protein: CASSRGTSVYNEQFF. The V call is TRBV19, the J call TRBJ2-1; 10 bases are a match to TRBD2. V shed 4 bases, J shed 4 bases, and the junction held 4 bases outside the gene matches. The CDR3 has 15 amino acids. The germline CDR1 and CDR2 sequences are LNHDA and SQIVND (reference sequence).

This sequence joins TRBV10-3 and TRBJ1-2; D possibly corresponds to TRBD1 (5 bases). The CDR3 is 13 residues long. V lost 6 bases and J 5 bases, leaving 13 bases between the germline ends. Germline V gene sequence: CDR1 ENHRY, CDR2 SYGVKD. Here the CDR3 reads CAIRTDSQYGYTF. For the CDR3, the DNA is TGTGCCATCAGGACAGACAGTCAATATGGCTACACCTTC.

The chain joins TRBV5-6 to TRBJ1-2; D is undetermined. V was pared by 0 bases and J by 8 bases, with 11 bases between. This CDR3 is 13 amino acids long. Looked up from germline, CDR1 is SGHDT and CDR2 is YYEEEE. CDR3 loop: CASSLVPVWGYTF. CDR3 coding DNA: TGTGCCAGCAGCTTGGTCCCGGTTTGGGGCTACACCTTC.

The V and J genes are TRBV10-3 and TRBJ1-2, with D possibly matching TRBD1 (5 bases). Trimming pared 0 bases from V and 6 bases from J, leaving 14 bases between. The germline gives CDR1 ENHRY, CDR2 SYGVKD. CDR3 size: 15 residues. The CDR3 DNA follows: TGTGCCATCAGTGAGTCGACTGGGGCAGGGAATGGCTACACCTTC. Amino acids: CAISESTGAGNGYTF.

This chain uses TRBV11-3 with TRBJ2-3, with TRBD2 matching over 13 bases. The trim removed 3 bases at V and 7 bases at J, leaving 4 bases unmatched. Germline-derived CDR1 and CDR2 are SGHNT and YENEEA. This CDR3 contains 15 residues. CDR3 protein: CASSFGTSGINTQYF. The CDR3 DNA reads as TGTGCCAGCAGCTTTGGGACTAGCGGGATAAATACGCAGTATTTT.

The rearrangement joins TRBV6-5 to TRBJ1-3; D not certain. Germline-derived CDR1 and CDR2 are MNHEY and SVGAGI. V lost 8 bases and J lost 0, with 5 bases in between. The CDR3 covers 12 residues. The CDR3 loop reads CASYSSGNTIYF. In DNA form, the CDR3 reads TGTGCCAGCTACTCCTCTGGAAACACCATATATTTT.

The chain recombines TRBV7-3 with TRBJ2-2, with 8 bases identical to TRBD1. The V segment lost 2 bases and the J segment 7 bases; nucleotides outside the gene matches: 6. Germline lookup yields CDR1 SGHTA and CDR2 FQGTGA. This CDR3 is 15 amino acids long. In nucleotides, the CDR3 is TGTGCCAGCAGCTTACAGGGACAGGCTGGCGGGGAGCTGTTTTTT. Amino acid sequence: CASSLQGQAGGELFF.

The chain combines TRBV29-1 with TRBJ2-1; 9 positions agree with TRBD2. The V segment lost 4 bases and the J segment 6 bases; nucleotides outside the gene matches: 4. CDR1 and CDR2 (germline): SQVTM, ANQGSEA. This CDR3 contains 13 residues. The chain's CDR3 is CSVGKAGGNEQFF. For the CDR3, the DNA is TGCAGCGTTGGCAAAGCGGGAGGCAATGAGCAGTTCTTC.

The chain employs TRBV7-7 and TRBJ2-7, with TRBD2 matching 7 bases. Trimming took 6 bases from V and 2 from J; bases not matched to a gene: 10. The CDR3 runs 15 residues. CDR1 is SSHAT, CDR2 FNYEAQ, per germline (reference sequence). The chain's CDR3 is CASRDGRLATYEQYF. The CDR3 nucleotides read TGTGCCAGCAGGGACGGGAGACTAGCCACCTACGAGCAGTACTTC.

The V call is TRBV14, the J call TRBJ2-3; 9 bases line up with TRBD2. Germline lookup yields CDR1 SGHDN and CDR2 FVKESK. This CDR3 has 18 amino acids. Trimming at V came to 0 bases and at J to 3 bases, leaving 10 bases not matched to a gene. Here the CDR3 reads CASSQEFGWLAGTDTQYF. CDR3 DNA: TGTGCCAGCAGCCAAGAATTCGGTTGGCTAGCGGGAACAGATACGCAGTATTTT.

This clone was seen a single time. Germline is not matched at one junction end, which may reflect a read error. V is TRBV5-1 and J is TRBJ1-1; no reliable D call. There are 14 residues in the CDR3. The germline gives CDR1 SGHRS, CDR2 YFSETQ. The CDR3 bases are TGCGCCAGCGGCTTGGATGGACTTTCCACTGAAGCTTTCTTT. Translation gives CASGLDGLSTEAFF.

This clone was seen only a few times. The V call is TRBV5-1, the J call TRBJ1-3, with no clear D. The CDR3 is made up of 14 amino acids. Germline-derived CDR1 and CDR2 are SGHRS and YFSETQ. The V and J ends lost 7 bases and 0 bases respectively, with 11 bases between them. As DNA, the CDR3 is TGCGCCAGCCGAGCCGGATCCTCTGGAAACACCATATATTTT. Residues: CASRAGSSGNTIYF.

J is TRBJ2-2 and V is TRBV15; D might be TRBD2 (5 bases). V was clipped by 1 base and J by 2 bases, with 11 bases between them. There are 16 residues in the CDR3. The germline gives CDR1 LNHNV, CDR2 YYDKDF (reference sequence). CDR3 sequence (DNA): TGTGCCACCAGCAGAGGGGCGGGTTTAAACACCGGGGAGCTGTTTTTT. Its translation: CATSRGAGLNTGELFF.

This chain connects TRBV29-1 to TRBJ2-6; no reliable D call. With 7 bases removed from V and 0 bases from J, the gap between germline ends came to 7 bases. This CDR3 region has 13 residues. CDR1 is SQVTM and CDR2 is ANQGSEA in the germline V gene. The CDR3 reads CSAQPSGANVLTF. The CDR3 DNA reads as TGCAGCGCCCAGCCCTCTGGGGCCAACGTCCTGACTTTC.

The V call is TRBV6-1, the J call TRBJ2-7; D is undetermined. Trimming took off 4 bases at V and 0 bases at J, with 16 bases between the two ends. The CDR3 is 16 amino acids. The germline V gene encodes CDR1 MNHNS and CDR2 SASEGT. CDR3 DNA: TGTGCCAGCAGTGGGGCTGGAGTATGGAGCTCCTACGAGCAGTACTTC. This sequence encodes CASSGAGVWSSYEQYF.

The genes are TRBV27 and TRBJ2-7; D not resolved. The CDR3 sequence is 16 residues long. Germline V lookup: CDR1 MNHEY, CDR2 SMNVEV (reference sequence). Between the trimmed V and J ends, which lost 2 bases and 2 bases, there was a span of 16 bases. CDR3 amino acids: CASSLNRLLVAYEQYF. In DNA, the CDR3 is TGTGCCAGCAGTTTAAATCGACTCTTAGTGGCCTACGAGCAGTACTTC.

The J gene is TRBJ1-4, the V gene TRBV29-1, with 9 bases aligning to TRBD1. V lost 6 bases to trimming and J lost 5 bases; unmatched junction nucleotides: 4. Germline CDR1 reads SQVTM; CDR2 reads ANQGSEA. The CDR3 is 13 residues long. The CDR3 DNA follows: TGCAGCGTCGCTGGGACAGGGAATGAAAAACTGTTTTTT. As protein: CSVAGTGNEKLFF. Full variable domain (remainder filled in from reference TRBV29-1 and TRBJ1-4): SAVISQKPSRDICQRGTSLTIQCQVDSQVTMMFWYRQQPGQSLTLIATANQGSEATYESGFVIDKFPISRPNLTFSTLTVSNMSPEDSSIYLCSVAGTGNEKLFFGSGTQLSVL.

This clone appeared a few times. The chain has TRBV19 and TRBJ2-5, with a possible D match to TRBD2 (5 bases). Trimming left V 3 bases short and J 5 bases short, with 10 bases between. Germline CDR1 reads LNHDA; CDR2 reads SQIVND (reference sequence). CDR3 size: 13 residues. The CDR3 DNA sequence: TGTGCCAGTAGTATTCCGGGAAAGGAGACCCAGTACTTC. Its translation is CASSIPGKETQYF.

The rearrangement links TRBV28 to TRBJ2-3, with 10 bases lining up with TRBD1. V gave up 6 bases and J gave up 4 bases; unmatched junction bases: 16. Germline-derived CDR1 and CDR2 are MDHEN and SYDVKM. The CDR3 totals 18 residues. CDR3 in amino acids: CASSRHAADRGQADTQYF. CDR3 coding DNA: TGTGCCAGCAGCCGCCACGCCGCCGACAGGGGGCAGGCAGATACGCAGTATTTT.